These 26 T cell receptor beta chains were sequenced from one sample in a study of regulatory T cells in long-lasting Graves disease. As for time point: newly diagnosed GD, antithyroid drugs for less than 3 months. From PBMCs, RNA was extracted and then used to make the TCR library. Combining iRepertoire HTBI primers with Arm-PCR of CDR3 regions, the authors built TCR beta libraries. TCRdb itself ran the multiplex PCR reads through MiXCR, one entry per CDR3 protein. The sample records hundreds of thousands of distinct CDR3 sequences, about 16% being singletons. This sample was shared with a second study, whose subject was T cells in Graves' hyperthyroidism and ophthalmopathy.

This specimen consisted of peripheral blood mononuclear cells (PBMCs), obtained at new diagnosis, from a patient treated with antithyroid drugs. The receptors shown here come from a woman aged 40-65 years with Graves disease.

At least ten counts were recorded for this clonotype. The CDR3 DNA is TGTGCCAGCAGCCCCGACTCCAGGGACAGGGGTCAAGACATTCAGTACTTC. This gives the protein CASSPDSRDRGQDIQYF. The gene calls are TRBV11-3 and TRBJ2-4; 10 bases agree with TRBD1. CDR3 size: 17 residues. Trimming at V came to 5 bases and at J to 8 bases, leaving 15 bases not matched to a gene. Germline V gives CDR1 SGHNT, CDR2 YENEEA.

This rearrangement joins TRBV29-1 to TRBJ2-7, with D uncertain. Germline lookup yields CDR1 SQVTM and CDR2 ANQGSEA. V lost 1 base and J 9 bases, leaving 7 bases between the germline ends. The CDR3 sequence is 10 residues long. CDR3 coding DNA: TGCAGCGTTGAAGCGGGTGGGCAGTACTTC. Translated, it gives CSVEAGGQYF.

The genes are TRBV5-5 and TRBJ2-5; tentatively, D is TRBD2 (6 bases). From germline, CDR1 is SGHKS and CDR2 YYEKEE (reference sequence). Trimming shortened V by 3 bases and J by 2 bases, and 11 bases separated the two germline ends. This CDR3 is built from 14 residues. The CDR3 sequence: CASSSWTTQETQYF. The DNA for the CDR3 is TGTGCCAGCAGCTCGTGGACTACACAAGAGACCCAGTACTTC.

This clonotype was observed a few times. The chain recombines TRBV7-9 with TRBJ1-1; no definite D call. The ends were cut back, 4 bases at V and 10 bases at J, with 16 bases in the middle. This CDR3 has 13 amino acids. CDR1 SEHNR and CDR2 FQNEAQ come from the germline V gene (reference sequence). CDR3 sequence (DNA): TGTGCCAGCAGCTCAGCTTCGGGGTCGGGAGCTTTCTTT. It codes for CASSSASGSGAFF. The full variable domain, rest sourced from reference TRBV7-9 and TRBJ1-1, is DTGVSQNPRHKITKRGQNVTFRCDPISEHNRLYWYRQTLGQGPEFLTYFQNEAQLEKSRLLSDRFSAERPKGSFSTLEIQRTEQGDSAMYLCASSSASGSGAFFGQGTRLTVV.

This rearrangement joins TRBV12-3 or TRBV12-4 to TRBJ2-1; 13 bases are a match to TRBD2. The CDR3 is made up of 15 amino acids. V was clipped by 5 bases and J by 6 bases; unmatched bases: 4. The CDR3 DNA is TGTGCCAGCAGTCTGACTAGCGGGGGGCCCAATGAGCAGTTCTTC. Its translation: CASSLTSGGPNEQFF.

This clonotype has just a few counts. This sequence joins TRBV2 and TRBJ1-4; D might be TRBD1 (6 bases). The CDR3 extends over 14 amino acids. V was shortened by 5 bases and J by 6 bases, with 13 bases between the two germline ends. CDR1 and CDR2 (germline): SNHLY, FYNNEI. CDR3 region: CASSPLPGDEKLFF. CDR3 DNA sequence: TGTGCCAGCAGTCCCCTCCCAGGGGATGAAAAACTGTTTTTT.

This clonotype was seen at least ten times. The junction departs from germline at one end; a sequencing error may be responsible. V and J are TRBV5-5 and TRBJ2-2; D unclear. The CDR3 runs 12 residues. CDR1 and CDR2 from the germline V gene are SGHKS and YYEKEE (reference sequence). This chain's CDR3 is CASSLNSGELFF. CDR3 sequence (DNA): TGTGCCAGCAGCTTGAACTCCGGGGAGCTGTTTTTT.

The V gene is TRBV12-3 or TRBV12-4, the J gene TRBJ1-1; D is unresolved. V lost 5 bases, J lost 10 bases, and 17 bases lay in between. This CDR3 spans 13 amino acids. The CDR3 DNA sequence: TGTGCCAGCAGTCTCAGGACGGTGGGCTTAGCTTTCTTT. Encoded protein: CASSLRTVGLAFF.

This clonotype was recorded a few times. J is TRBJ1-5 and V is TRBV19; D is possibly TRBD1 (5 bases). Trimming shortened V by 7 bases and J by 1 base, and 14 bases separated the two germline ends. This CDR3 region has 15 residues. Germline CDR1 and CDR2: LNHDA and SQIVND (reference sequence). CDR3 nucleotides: TGTGCCAGTACTCTAGGCAGGACAAGCAATCAGCCCCAGCATTTT. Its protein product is CASTLGRTSNQPQHF.

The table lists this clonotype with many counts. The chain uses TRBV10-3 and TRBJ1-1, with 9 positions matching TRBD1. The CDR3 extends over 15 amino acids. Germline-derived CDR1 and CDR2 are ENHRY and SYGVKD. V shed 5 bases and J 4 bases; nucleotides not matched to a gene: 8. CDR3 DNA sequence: TGTGCCATCAGTATAACAGGGGGCGGCGGCACTGAAGCTTTCTTT. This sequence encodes CAISITGGGGTEAFF.

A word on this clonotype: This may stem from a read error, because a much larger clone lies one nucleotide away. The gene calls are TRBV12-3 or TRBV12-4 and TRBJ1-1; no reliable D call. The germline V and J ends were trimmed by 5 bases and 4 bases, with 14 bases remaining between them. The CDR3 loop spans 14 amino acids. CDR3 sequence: CASSPRVEGTEAFF. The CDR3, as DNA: TGTGCCAGCAGTCCTCGAGTGGAAGGCACTGAAGCTTTCTTT.

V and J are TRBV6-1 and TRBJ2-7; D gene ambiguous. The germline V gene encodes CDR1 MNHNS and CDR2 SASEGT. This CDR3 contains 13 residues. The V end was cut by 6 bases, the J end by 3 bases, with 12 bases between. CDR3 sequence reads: CASRGPKSYEQYF. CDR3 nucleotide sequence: TGTGCCAGCAGGGGCCCGAAAAGCTACGAGCAGTACTTC.

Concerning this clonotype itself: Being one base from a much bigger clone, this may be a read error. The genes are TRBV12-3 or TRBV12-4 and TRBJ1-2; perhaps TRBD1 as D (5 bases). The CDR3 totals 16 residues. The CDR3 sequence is CASSLQGPRDNYGHTF. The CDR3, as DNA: TGTGCCAGCAGTTTACAGGGACCGAGGGATAACTATGGCCACACCTTC.

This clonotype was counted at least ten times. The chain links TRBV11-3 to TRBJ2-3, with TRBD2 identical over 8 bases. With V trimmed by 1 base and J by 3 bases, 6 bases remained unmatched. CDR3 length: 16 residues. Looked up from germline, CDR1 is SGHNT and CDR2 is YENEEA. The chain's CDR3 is CASSLGGPSGTDTQYF. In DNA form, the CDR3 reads TGTGCCAGCAGCTTAGGGGGACCTAGCGGGACAGATACGCAGTATTTT.

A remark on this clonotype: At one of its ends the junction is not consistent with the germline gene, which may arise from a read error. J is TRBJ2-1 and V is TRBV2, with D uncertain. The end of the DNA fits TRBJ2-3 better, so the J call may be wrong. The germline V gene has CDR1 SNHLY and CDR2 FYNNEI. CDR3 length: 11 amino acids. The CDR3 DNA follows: TGTACCAGCAGTGCCCCTCATACGCAGTATTTT. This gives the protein CTSSAPHTQYF.

The CDR3 DNA reads as TGTGCCACCGCTGCCTCCGGTAACCCAGATACGCAGTATTTT. It codes for CATAASGNPDTQYF. J is TRBJ2-3 and V is TRBV24-1, with unresolved D. The V gene lost 9 bases and the J gene lost 4 bases, with 16 bases spanning the gap. This CDR3 has 14 amino acids. Germline CDR1 reads KGHDR; CDR2 reads SFDVKD.

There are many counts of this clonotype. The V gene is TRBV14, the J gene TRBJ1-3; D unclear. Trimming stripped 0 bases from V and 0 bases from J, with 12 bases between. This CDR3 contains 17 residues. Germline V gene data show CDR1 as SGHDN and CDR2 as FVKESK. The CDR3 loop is CASSQEAPGYSGNTIYF. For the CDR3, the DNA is TGTGCCAGCAGCCAAGAGGCCCCCGGCTACTCTGGAAACACCATATATTTT.

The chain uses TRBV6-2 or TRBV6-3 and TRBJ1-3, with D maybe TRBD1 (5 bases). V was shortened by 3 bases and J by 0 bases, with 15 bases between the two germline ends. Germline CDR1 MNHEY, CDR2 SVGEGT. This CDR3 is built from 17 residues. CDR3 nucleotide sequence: TGTGCCAGCAGTTATTCCGGGACCATGAGCTCTGGAAACACCATATATTTT. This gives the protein CASSYSGTMSSGNTIYF.

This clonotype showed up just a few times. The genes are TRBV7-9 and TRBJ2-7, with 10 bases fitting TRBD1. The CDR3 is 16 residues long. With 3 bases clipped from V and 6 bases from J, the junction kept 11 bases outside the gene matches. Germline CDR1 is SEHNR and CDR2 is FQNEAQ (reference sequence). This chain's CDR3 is CASSFRRDRGIGEQYF. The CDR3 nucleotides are TGTGCCAGCAGCTTTCGCCGGGACAGGGGTATTGGCGAGCAGTACTTC.

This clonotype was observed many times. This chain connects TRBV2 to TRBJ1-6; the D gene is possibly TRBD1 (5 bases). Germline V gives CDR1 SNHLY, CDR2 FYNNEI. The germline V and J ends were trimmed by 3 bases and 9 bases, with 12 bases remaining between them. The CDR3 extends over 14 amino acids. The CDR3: CASSEWGNGSPLHF. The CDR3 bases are TGTGCCAGCAGTGAGTGGGGCAATGGTTCACCCCTCCACTTT.

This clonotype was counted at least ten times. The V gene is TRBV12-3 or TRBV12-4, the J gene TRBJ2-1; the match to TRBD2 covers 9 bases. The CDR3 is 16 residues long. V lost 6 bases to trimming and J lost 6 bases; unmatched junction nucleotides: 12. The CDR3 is CASRRSAGGPSNEQFF. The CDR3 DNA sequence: TGTGCCAGCAGACGCTCCGCGGGGGGGCCTAGCAATGAGCAGTTCTTC.

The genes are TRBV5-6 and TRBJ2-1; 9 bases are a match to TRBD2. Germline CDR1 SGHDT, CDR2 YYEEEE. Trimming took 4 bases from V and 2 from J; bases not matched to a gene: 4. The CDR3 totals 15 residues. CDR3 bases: TGTGCCAGCAGCGAGGGACTAGCAGCCTACAATGAGCAGTTCTTC. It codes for CASSEGLAAYNEQFF.

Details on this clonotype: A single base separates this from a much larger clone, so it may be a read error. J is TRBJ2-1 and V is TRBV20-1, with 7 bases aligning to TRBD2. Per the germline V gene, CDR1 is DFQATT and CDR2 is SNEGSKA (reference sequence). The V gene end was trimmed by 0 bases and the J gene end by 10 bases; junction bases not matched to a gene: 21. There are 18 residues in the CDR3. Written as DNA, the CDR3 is TGCAGTGCTAGAGATGATAGGGGTTTGGTGGGGAGGGTCTACGAGCAGTTCTTC. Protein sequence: CSARDDRGLVGRVYEQFF.

The CDR3, as DNA: TGTGCCTGGAGTGTAGACCCCAACACTGAAGCTTTCTTT. This codes for CAWSVDPNTEAFF. The V and J genes are TRBV30 and TRBJ1-1; the D is unclear. Germline-derived CDR1 and CDR2 are GTSNPN and SVGIG (reference sequence). The CDR3 length is 13 residues. Trimming removed 0 bases at V and 2 bases at J, with 7 bases between. Supplemented by reference TRBV30 and TRBJ1-1, the full variable domain reads SQTIHQWPATLVQPVGSPLSLECTVEGTSNPNLYWYRQAAGRGLQLLFYSVGIGQISSEVPQNLSASRPQDRQFILSSKKLLLSDSGFYLCAWSVDPNTEAFFGQGTRLTVV.

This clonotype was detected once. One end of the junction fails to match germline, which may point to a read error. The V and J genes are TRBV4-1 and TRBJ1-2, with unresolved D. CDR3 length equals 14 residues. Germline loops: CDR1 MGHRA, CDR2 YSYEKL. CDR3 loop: CAGSQDNSNYGYTF. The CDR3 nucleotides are TGCGCCGGCAGCCAAGATAACAGTAACTATGGCTACACCTTC.

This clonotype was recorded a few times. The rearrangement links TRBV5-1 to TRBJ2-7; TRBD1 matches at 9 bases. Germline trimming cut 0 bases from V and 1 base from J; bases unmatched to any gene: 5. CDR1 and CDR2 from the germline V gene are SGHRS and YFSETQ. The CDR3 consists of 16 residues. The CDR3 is CASSLASGTGSYEQYF. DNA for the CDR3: TGCGCCAGCAGCTTGGCCTCCGGGACAGGGTCCTACGAGCAGTACTTC. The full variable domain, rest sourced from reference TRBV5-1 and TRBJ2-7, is KAGVTQTPRYLIKTRGQQVTLSCSPISGHRSVSWYQQTPGQGLQFLFEYFSETQRNKGNFPGRFSGRQFSNSRSEMNVSTLELGDSALYLCASSLASGTGSYEQYFGPGTRLTVT.